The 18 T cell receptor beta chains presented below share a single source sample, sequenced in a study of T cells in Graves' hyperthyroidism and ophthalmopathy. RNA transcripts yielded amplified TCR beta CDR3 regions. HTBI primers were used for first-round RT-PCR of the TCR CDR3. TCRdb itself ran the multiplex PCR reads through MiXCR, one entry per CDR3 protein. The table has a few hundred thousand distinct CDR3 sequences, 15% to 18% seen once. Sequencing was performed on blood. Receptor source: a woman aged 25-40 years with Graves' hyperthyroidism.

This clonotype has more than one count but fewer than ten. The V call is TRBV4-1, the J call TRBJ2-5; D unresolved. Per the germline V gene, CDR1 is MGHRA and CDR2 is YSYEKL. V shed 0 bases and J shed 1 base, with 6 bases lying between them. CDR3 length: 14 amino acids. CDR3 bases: TGCGCCAGCAGCCAAGACCCCACCCAAGAGACCCAGTACTTC. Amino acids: CASSQDPTQETQYF.

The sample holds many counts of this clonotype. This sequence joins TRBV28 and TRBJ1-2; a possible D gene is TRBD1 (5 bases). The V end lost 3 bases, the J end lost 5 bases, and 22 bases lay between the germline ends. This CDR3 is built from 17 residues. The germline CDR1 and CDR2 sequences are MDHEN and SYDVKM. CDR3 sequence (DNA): TGTGCCAGCAGTTTGTCTGAGCGGGGGGTTGAAGAATATGGCTACACCTTC. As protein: CASSLSERGVEEYGYTF.

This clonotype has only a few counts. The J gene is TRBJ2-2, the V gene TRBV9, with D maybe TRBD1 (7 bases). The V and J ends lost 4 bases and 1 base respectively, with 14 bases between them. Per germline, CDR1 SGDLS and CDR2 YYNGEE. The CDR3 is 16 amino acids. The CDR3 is CASSSQGGGNTGELFF. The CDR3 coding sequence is TGTGCCAGCAGCTCCCAGGGGGGCGGGAACACCGGGGAGCTGTTTTTT. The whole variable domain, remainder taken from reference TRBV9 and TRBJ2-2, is DSGVTQTPKHLITATGQRVTLRCSPRSGDLSVYWYQQSLDQGLQFLIQYYNGEERAKGNILERFSAQQFPDLHSELNLSSLELGDSALYFCASSSQGGGNTGELFFGEGSRLTVL.

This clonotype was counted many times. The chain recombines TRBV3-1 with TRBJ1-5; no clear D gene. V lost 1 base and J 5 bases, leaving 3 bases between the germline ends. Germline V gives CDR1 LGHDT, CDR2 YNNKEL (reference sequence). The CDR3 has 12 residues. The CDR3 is CASSQGHQPQHF. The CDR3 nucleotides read TGTGCCAGCAGCCAAGGGCATCAGCCCCAGCATTTT.

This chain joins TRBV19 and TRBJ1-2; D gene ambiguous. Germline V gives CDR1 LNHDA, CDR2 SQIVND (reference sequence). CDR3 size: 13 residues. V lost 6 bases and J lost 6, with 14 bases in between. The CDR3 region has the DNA TGTGCCAGTAGGCCGCACGACGAAGATGGCTACACCTTC. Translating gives CASRPHDEDGYTF.

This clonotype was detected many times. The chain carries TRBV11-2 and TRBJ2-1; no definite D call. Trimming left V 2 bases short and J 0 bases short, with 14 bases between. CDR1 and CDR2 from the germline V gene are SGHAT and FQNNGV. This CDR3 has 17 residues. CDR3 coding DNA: TGTGCCAGCAGCTTAACGGGCCGTGTCGACTCCTACAATGAGCAGTTCTTC. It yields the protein CASSLTGRVDSYNEQFF.

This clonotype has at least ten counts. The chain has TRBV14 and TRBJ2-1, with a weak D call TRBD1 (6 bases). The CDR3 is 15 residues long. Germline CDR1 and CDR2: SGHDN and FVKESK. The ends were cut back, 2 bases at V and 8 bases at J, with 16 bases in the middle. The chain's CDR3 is CASSQRDKLLHEQFF. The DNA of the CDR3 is TGTGCCAGCAGCCAAAGGGACAAACTCTTGCATGAGCAGTTCTTC.

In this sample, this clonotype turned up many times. The CDR3 nucleotides are TGTGCTATGGGAGGCGGGAACTCCTACAATGAGCAGTTCTTC. It specifies CAMGGGNSYNEQFF. This chain uses TRBV7-2 with TRBJ2-1; a possible D gene is TRBD2 (6 bases). The CDR3 spans 14 residues. Germline V gives CDR1 SGHTA, CDR2 FQGNSA.

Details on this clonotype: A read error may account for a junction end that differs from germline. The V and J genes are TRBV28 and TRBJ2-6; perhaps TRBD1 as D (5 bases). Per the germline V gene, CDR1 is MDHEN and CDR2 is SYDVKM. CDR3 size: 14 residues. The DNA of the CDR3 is TGTGCCAGCAGACGTGTGTCTGGGGCCGACGTCCTGACTTTC. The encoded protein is CASRRVSGADVLTF. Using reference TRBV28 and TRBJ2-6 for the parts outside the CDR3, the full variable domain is DVKVTQSSRYLVKRTGEKVFLECVQDMDHENMFWYRQDPGLGLRLIYFSYDVKMKEKGDIPEGYSVSREKKERFSLILESASTNQTSMYLCASRRVSGADVLTFGAGSRLTVL.

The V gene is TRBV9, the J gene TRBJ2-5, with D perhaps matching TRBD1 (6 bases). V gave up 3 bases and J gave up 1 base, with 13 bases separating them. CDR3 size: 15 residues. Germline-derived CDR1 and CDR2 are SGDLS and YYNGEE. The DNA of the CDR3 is TGTGCCAGCAGCGCCCGGACAGAAGCCCAAGAGACCCAGTACTTC. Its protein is CASSARTEAQETQYF.

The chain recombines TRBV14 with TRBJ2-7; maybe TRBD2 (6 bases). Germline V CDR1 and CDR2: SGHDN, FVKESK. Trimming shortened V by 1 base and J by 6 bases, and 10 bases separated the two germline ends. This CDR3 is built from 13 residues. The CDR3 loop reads CASSQAEGREQYF. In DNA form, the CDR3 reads TGTGCCAGCAGCCAAGCGGAGGGACGCGAGCAGTACTTC.

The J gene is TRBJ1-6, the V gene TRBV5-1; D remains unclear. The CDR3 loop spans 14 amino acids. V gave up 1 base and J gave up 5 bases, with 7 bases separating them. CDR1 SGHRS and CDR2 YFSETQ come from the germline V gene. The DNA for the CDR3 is TGCGCCAGCAGCTTGACATTCGATAATTCACCCCTCCACTTT. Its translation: CASSLTFDNSPLHF.

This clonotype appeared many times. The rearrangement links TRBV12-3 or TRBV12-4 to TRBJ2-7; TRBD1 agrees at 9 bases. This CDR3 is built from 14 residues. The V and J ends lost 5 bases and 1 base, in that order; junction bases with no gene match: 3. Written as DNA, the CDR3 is TGTGCCAGCAGTCGGACAGGGGTTTCCTACGAGCAGTACTTC. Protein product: CASSRTGVSYEQYF.

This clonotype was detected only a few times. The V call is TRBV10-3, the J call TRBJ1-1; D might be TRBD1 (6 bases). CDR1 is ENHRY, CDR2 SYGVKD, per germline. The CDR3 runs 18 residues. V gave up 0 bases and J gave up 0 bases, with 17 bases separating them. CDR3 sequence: CAISESESGQGMNTEAFF. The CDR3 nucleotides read TGTGCCATCAGTGAGTCCGAAAGCGGCCAGGGGATGAACACTGAAGCTTTCTTT.

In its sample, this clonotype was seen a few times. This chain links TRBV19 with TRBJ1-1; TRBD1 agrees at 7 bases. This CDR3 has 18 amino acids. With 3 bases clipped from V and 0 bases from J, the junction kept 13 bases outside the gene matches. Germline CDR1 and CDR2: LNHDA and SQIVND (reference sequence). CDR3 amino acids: CASSILGPGQPMNTEAFF. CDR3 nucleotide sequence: TGTGCCAGTAGTATTCTCGGCCCGGGACAGCCAATGAACACTGAAGCTTTCTTT.

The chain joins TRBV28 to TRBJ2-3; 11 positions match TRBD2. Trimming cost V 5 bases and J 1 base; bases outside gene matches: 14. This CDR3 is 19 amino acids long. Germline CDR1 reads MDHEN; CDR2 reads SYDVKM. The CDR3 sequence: CASSLYGISGRAGTDTQYF. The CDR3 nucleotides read TGTGCCAGCAGTCTATACGGGATTAGCGGGAGGGCCGGCACAGATACGCAGTATTTT.

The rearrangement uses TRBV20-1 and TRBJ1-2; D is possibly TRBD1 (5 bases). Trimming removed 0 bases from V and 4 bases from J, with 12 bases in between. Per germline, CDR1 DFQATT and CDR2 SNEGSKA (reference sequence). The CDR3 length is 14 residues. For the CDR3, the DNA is TGCAGTGCTAGAGATGTTCAGGGTAGCTATGGCTACACCTTC. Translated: CSARDVQGSYGYTF.

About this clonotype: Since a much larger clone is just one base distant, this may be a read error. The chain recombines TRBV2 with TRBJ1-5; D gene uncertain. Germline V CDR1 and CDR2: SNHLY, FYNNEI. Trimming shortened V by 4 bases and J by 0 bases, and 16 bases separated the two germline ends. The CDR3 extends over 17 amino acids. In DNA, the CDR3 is TGTGCCAGCAGTGGTCAAGGACTGATTGATAGCAATCAGCCCCAGCATTTT. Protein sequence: CASSGQGLIDSNQPQHF.